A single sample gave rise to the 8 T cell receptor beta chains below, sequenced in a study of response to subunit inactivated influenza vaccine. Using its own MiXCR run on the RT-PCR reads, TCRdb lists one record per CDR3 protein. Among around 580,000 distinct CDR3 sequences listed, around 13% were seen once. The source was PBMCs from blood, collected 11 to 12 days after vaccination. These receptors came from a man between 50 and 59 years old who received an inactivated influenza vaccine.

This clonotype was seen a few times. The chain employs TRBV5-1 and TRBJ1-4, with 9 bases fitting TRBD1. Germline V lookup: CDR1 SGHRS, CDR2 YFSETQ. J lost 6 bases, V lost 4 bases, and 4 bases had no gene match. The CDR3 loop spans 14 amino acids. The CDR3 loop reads CASSADRGDEKLFF. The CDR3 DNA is TGCGCCAGCAGCGCGGACAGGGGAGATGAAAAACTGTTTTTT.

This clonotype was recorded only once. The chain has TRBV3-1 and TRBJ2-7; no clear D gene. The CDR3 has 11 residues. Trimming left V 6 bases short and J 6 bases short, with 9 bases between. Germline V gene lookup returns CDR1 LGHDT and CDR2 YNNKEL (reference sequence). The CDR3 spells CASSSILEQYF. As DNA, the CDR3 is TGTGCCAGCAGTTCGATTCTCGAGCAGTACTTC.

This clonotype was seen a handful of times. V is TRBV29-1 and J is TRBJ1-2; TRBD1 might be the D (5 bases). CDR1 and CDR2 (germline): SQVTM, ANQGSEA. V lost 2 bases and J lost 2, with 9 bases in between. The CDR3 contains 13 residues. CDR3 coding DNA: TGCAGCGTTGAACACAGGCGGAACTATGGCTACACCTTC. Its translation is CSVEHRRNYGYTF.

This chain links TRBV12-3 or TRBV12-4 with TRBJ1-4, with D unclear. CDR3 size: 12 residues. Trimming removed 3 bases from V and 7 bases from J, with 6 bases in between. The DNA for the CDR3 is TGTGCCAGCAGTTTCGGTGGTGAAAAACTGTTTTTT. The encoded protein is CASSFGGEKLFF.

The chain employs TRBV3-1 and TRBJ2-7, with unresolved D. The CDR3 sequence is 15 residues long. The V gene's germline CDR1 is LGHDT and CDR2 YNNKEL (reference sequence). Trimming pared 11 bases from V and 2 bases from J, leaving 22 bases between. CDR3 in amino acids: CASSQEAPWTYEQYF. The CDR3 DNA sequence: TGTGCCTCCAGCCAAGAGGCGCCTTGGACCTACGAGCAGTACTTC.

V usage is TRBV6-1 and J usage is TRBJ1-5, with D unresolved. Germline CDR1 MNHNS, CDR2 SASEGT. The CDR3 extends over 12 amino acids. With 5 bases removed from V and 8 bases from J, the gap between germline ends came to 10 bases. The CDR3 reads CASSNTEEPQHF. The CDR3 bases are TGTGCCAGCAGTAACACGGAGGAGCCCCAGCATTTT.

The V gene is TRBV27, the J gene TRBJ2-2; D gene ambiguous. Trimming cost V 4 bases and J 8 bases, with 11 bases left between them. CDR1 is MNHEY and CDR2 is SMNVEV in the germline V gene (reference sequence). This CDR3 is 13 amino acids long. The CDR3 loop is CASSYGTRGELFF. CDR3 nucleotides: TGTGCCAGCAGTTATGGCACGCGAGGGGAGCTGTTTTTT.

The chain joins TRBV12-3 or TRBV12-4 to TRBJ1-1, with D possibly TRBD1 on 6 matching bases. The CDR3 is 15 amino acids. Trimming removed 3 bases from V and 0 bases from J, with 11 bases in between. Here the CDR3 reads CASSFGGPMNTEAFF. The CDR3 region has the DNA TGTGCCAGCAGTTTCGGGGGGCCTATGAACACTGAAGCTTTCTTT.